The rows below give T cell receptor beta chains drawn from one sample of a study of cytomegalovirus exposure and HLA in healthy donors. Here immunoSEQ multiplex PCR was the method, and the copy in TCRdb shows in-frame clones only, minus some. Here the sample spans approximately 110,000 clones, roughly 74% being singletons. The sequenced sample was PBMCs. Every receptor here comes from a woman aged 50 to 60 in good health and CMV-seropositive. Both conserved end residues are part of each CDR3. Each record gives: CDR3 DNA, CDR3 protein, V gene, D gene, J gene, clone size. D genes are given only for firm matches. A clone size is listed for some rows: how often the clone was seen (once, few, many), or a class if it is expanded.

TGTGCCAGCAGTGATAGAGATACGCAGTATTTT,CASSDRDTQYF,TRBV2,-,TRBJ2-3,-
TGTGCCAGCAGTTACGCCGGGACAGGGGGCGCGAGTAATTCACCCCTCCACTTT,CASSYAGTGGASNSPLHF,TRBV28,TRBD1,TRBJ1-6,-
TGCGCCAGCAGCCCCGGGGGGCTCTCCTACGAGCAGTACTTC,CASSPGGLSYEQYF,TRBV5-1,-,TRBJ2-7,once
TGTGCCAGCAGCCTGACGGGACAGATAAGTGGGCGGTATCAAGAGACCCAGTACTTC,CASSLTGQISGRYQETQYF,TRBV11-2,TRBD1,TRBJ2-5,-
TGCGCCAGCAGCCAATTTAGTGGTAGCACAGATACGCAGTATTTT,CASSQFSGSTDTQYF,TRBV4-1,-,TRBJ2-3,-
TGTGCCAGCAGCTTAGCCCTCGGGTCCGAGACCCAGTACTTC,CASSLALGSETQYF,TRBV7-2,-,TRBJ2-5,-
TGTGCCAGCAGTGGGACAGGCCACGCAGAGACCCAGTACTTC,CASSGTGHAETQYF,TRBV2,TRBD1,TRBJ2-5,-
TGTGCCAGCAGCTTAGAAGCCTCTGGCGAGCAGTACTTC,CASSLEASGEQYF,TRBV13,-,TRBJ2-7,-
TGTGCCAGCAGCGTGGTCGGGGATGGCACAGATACGCAGTATTTT,CASSVVGDGTDTQYF,TRBV9,-,TRBJ2-3,few
TGTGCCAGCAGCTTAGGGGGACTAGCGGGGGGGCCCGATACGCAGTATTTT,CASSLGGLAGGPDTQYF,TRBV7-2,TRBD2,TRBJ2-3,-
TGTGCCAGCAGCCAAGATCTACTAGCGGGGGGTAGCACAGATACGCAGTATTTT,CASSQDLLAGGSTDTQYF,TRBV4-2,TRBD2,TRBJ2-3,-
TGTGCCAGCAGTGGAGCGCGGCAGTATTTT,CASSGARQYF,TRBV2,-,TRBJ2-3,-
TGTGCCAGCAGCTTAGTCGGGACAGGAGGCACTGAAGCTTTCTTT,CASSLVGTGGTEAFF,TRBV7-6,TRBD1,TRBJ1-1,-
TGTGCCAGCAGCGTAGCTACAGATTCACCCCTCCACTTT,CASSVATDSPLHF,TRBV9,-,TRBJ1-6,-
TGTGCCAGCAGCGCCGACAGGGGCCATCAGCCCCAGCATTTT,CASSADRGHQPQHF,TRBV7-2,TRBD1,TRBJ1-5,-
TGTGCCAGCAGCGCACAGGGAAGCGGGGAGCTGTTTTTT,CASSAQGSGELFF,TRBV6-6,-,TRBJ2-2,-
TGTGCCAGCAGTTACCAGGGGGCGGATCAGCCCCAGCATTTT,CASSYQGADQPQHF,TRBV6-5,TRBD1,TRBJ1-5,-
TGTGCCAGCAGTCCCCCCGGACAAGTCCAAGAGACCCAGTACTTC,CASSPPGQVQETQYF,TRBV28,-,TRBJ2-5,few
TGCGCCAGCAGCAAGGGACAGGGTAATTCACCCCTCCACTTT,CASSKGQGNSPLHF,TRBV4-1,TRBD1,TRBJ1-6,-
TGTGCCAGCAGTCCAGGGACTCACCAAGAGACCCAGTACTTC,CASSPGTHQETQYF,TRBV28,-,TRBJ2-5,-
TGTGCCAGCAGCCCCCGGACTAGCGGGGGTCAGGAGACCCAGTACTTC,CASSPRTSGGQETQYF,TRBV11-2,TRBD2,TRBJ2-5,-
TGTGCCAGCGACGGGGACGTAACAGGGGGGGATAATTATGGCTACACCTTC,CASDGDVTGGDNYGYTF,TRBV2,TRBD1,TRBJ1-2,once
TGTGCCAGCACCCAGTGGCGGGGCACAGATACGCAGTATTTT,CASTQWRGTDTQYF,TRBV6-1,-,TRBJ2-3,once
TGTGCCAGCAGCCCTCAAGGCGGTGGCCACGATACGCAGTATTTT,CASSPQGGGHDTQYF,TRBV7-3,-,TRBJ2-3,-
TGTGCCAGCAGTACCCCGGGACAGGGATGGGACGAGCAGTACTTC,CASSTPGQGWDEQYF,TRBV28,TRBD1,TRBJ2-7,-
TGTGCCAGCAGCTTCGGGACTGGCGGTGGCTACACCTTC,CASSFGTGGGYTF,TRBV5-4,-,TRBJ1-2,-
TGTGCCAGCAGCCTGCGACTAACTCAAAATGAAAAACTGTTTTTT,CASSLRLTQNEKLFF,TRBV7-9,-,TRBJ1-4,-
TGTGCCAGTAGTATAGGCAGGTTTGGCACTGAAGCTTTCTTT,CASSIGRFGTEAFF,TRBV19,-,TRBJ1-1,-
TGTGCCAGCAGTGGAACTAGCGGGTTGACCGGGGAGCTGTTTTTT,CASSGTSGLTGELFF,TRBV6-4,TRBD2,TRBJ2-2,few
TGTGCCAGCAGTTTTGAACAGGTTCGGAATGAGCAGTTCTTC,CASSFEQVRNEQFF,TRBV6-6,-,TRBJ2-1,few
TGTGCCAGCAGTCCCCTCGCCAGTACGAATAATCAGCCCCAGCATTTT,CASSPLASTNNQPQHF,TRBV27,-,TRBJ1-5,-
TGCGCCAGCAGCTTCCGAGGTCTGGGGACTAGCGGGGGGCCGGAGCAGTTCTTC,CASSFRGLGTSGGPEQFF,TRBV5-1,TRBD2,TRBJ2-1,-
TGCGCCAGCAAGGACTCTCAGCGAGGCAATGAGCAGTTCTTC,CASKDSQRGNEQFF,TRBV10-2,-,TRBJ2-1,-
TGTGCCAGCAGCTCAGCAGGGGGCGCCGGAAACACCATATATTTT,CASSSAGGAGNTIYF,TRBV5-4,TRBD1,TRBJ1-3,-
TGTGCCAGCAGGGACTCTCGGGGGAACACAGATACGCAGTATTTT,CASRDSRGNTDTQYF,TRBV6-5,-,TRBJ2-3,-
TGTGCCAGCAGCCCCCAGGCTACTAGGAACACCGGGGAGCTGTTTTTT,CASSPQATRNTGELFF,TRBV7-9,-,TRBJ2-2,-
TGTTCCAGCAGCTTAGGAGACAGGGGGCTTCGGGAGACCCAGTACTTC,CSSSLGDRGLRETQYF,TRBV7-9,TRBD1,TRBJ2-5,once
TGTGCCAGCAGCGCCGTGACAGGGGGACGTGGTGGCTACACCTTC,CASSAVTGGRGGYTF,TRBV13,TRBD1,TRBJ1-2,-
TGTGCCAGCAGTGAGGTAATTGGGAGCTCCTACAATGAGCAGTTCTTC,CASSEVIGSSYNEQFF,TRBV2,-,TRBJ2-1,-
TGTGCCAGCAGTTCCCCAGGGGGCTACGCTAACTATGGCTACACCTTC,CASSSPGGYANYGYTF,TRBV28,TRBD1,TRBJ1-2,-
TGTGCCAGCAGGACGACCGGGACAGGGATCGGGGAGCTGTTTTTT,CASRTTGTGIGELFF,TRBV6-6,TRBD1,TRBJ2-2,-
TGCGCCAGCAGCTTGTCCAGGGTACCGGCCGGGGAGCTGTTTTTT,CASSLSRVPAGELFF,TRBV5-1,-,TRBJ2-2,-
TGTGCCAGTACGGCTGGGGGCGGGGGACAGCCCCAGCATTTT,CASTAGGGGQPQHF,TRBV19,-,TRBJ1-5,-
TGTGCCACCAGCAGTAGAACTAGCGACACAGATACGCAGTATTTT,CATSSRTSDTDTQYF,TRBV15,TRBD2,TRBJ2-3,-
TGTGCCACCAGTAGGACAGGCGAAGGCTACACCTTC,CATSRTGEGYTF,TRBV15,TRBD1,TRBJ1-2,-
TGTGCCTCATCCTCTGGAGGTACGCAGTATTTT,CASSSGGTQYF,TRBV30,-,TRBJ2-3,-
TGTGCCAGCAGCTTGAGGCTAAGACAGGCCTCCTCTGGGGCCAACGTCCTGACTTTC,CASSLRLRQASSGANVLTF,TRBV5-6,-,TRBJ2-6,-
TGCGCCAGCACCCAAGGATCGGGCTCTGGGGCCAACGTCCTGACTTTC,CASTQGSGSGANVLTF,TRBV4-1,-,TRBJ2-6,few
TGTGCCAGCAGTGACCGAGACAGGGCAAACTCCTATAATTCACCCCTCCACTTT,CASSDRDRANSYNSPLHF,TRBV9,TRBD1,TRBJ1-6,-
TGCGCCAGCAGCAGGGGGACAGGGACCACCTATAATTCACCCCTCCACTTT,CASSRGTGTTYNSPLHF,TRBV5-1,TRBD1,TRBJ1-6,-
TGTGCCAGCAGCTACGAGGTCACGGTGAGGGCGTACTTC,CASSYEVTVRAYF,TRBV7-9,-,TRBJ2-4,-
TGTGCCAGCAGCGAAAGCGGGGGGGCCGTGAATACGCAGTATTTT,CASSESGGAVNTQYF,TRBV7-9,TRBD2,TRBJ2-3,-
TGTGCCAGCAGGACAGGGTCCTACAATGAGCAGTTCTTC,CASRTGSYNEQFF,TRBV2,TRBD1,TRBJ2-1,-
TGCGCCAGCAGCCAAGACCCGGGACAGGGGAATCAGCCCCAGCATTTT,CASSQDPGQGNQPQHF,TRBV4-1,TRBD1,TRBJ1-5,-
TGTGCCAGCAGTGAAGGAGGTGGGGGGACCGGGGAGCTGTTTTTT,CASSEGGGGTGELFF,TRBV2,-,TRBJ2-2,-
TGCGCCAGCAGCGACGGGACAGCCCTTTACGAGCAGTACTTC,CASSDGTALYEQYF,TRBV5-1,TRBD1,TRBJ2-7,-